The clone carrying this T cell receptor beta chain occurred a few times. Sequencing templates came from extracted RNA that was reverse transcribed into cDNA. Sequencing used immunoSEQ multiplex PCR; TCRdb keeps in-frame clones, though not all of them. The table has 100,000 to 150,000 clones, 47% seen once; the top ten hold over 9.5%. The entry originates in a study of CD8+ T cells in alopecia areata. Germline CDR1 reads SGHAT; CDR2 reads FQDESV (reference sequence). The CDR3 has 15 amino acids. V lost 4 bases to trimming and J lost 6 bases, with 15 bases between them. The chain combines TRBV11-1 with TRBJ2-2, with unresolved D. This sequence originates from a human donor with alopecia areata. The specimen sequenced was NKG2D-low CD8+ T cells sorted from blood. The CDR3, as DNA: TGTGCCAGCAGCTCGATCGTGAGCCGCTCCGGGGAGCTGTTTTTT. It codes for CASSSIVSRSGELFF.